These T cell receptor beta chains were read from a single sample in a study of OX40 agonist ivuxolimab in advanced cancers. TCRdb's table, derived via immunoSEQ multiplex PCR, lists solely in-frame clones and lacks some. Altogether about 71,000 clones are present, about 81% being singletons, with the ten largest covering about 5%. This specimen consisted of CD4+ or CD8+ T cells sorted from blood, obtained in a trial of the OX40 agonist ivuxolimab. The receptor set was obtained from an adult with an advanced solid tumor such as melanoma, head and neck, liver or kidney cancer. CDR3s include the opening cysteine and the closing phenylalanine or tryptophan. Fields, in order: clone size, D gene, J gene, V gene, CDR3 DNA, CDR3 protein. The D gene is left open where the match is weak. The size of a clone is reported for some rows only, either as once, few or many, or as a class for expanded clones.

clone size: NA; D gene: NA; J gene: TRBJ1-1; V gene: TRBV2; CDR3 DNA: TGTGCCAGCATGGTGGGATCAATTAACACTGAAGCTTTCTTT; CDR3 protein: CASMVGSINTEAFF
clone size: NA; D gene: TRBD1; J gene: TRBJ1-4; V gene: TRBV15; CDR3 DNA: TGTGCCACCAGCAGAGATCAGACAGGGGGACTTCCTTTTTTT; CDR3 protein: CATSRDQTGGLPFF
clone size: NA; D gene: NA; J gene: TRBJ2-7; V gene: TRBV6-1; CDR3 DNA: TGTGCCAGCAGTGAAGCGGGAGAGGGTGGCTACGAGCAGTACTTC; CDR3 protein: CASSEAGEGGYEQYF
clone size: medium-sized; D gene: NA; J gene: TRBJ2-1; V gene: TRBV11-3; CDR3 DNA: TGTGCCAGCAGCTTAGGAGGGGCCGAAACCGATGAGCAGTTCTTC; CDR3 protein: CASSLGGAETDEQFF
clone size: NA; D gene: NA; J gene: TRBJ2-3; V gene: TRBV7-2; CDR3 DNA: TGTGCCAGCAGTAGACTGGCAGATACGCAGTATTTT; CDR3 protein: CASSRLADTQYF
clone size: few; D gene: TRBD2; J gene: TRBJ2-3; V gene: TRBV6-4; CDR3 DNA: TGTGCCAGCAGCGCTACTAGCGGGGGGGCCACAGATACGCAGTATTTT; CDR3 protein: CASSATSGGATDTQYF
clone size: NA; D gene: NA; J gene: TRBJ2-7; V gene: TRBV4-2; CDR3 DNA: TGTGCCAGCAGCCAAGATTCCGGCTACTCGAGCTCCTACGAGCAGTACTTC; CDR3 protein: CASSQDSGYSSSYEQYF
clone size: NA; D gene: TRBD2; J gene: TRBJ2-5; V gene: TRBV11-2; CDR3 DNA: TGTGCCAGCAGCTTGGGACTAGCGGGAGTAGGTGTGGAGACCCAGTACTTC; CDR3 protein: CASSLGLAGVGVETQYF
clone size: NA; D gene: NA; J gene: TRBJ2-5; V gene: TRBV7-9; CDR3 DNA: TGTGCCAGCAGCTTAAAAGAGACCCAGTACTTC; CDR3 protein: CASSLKETQYF
clone size: NA; D gene: NA; J gene: TRBJ2-3; V gene: TRBV2; CDR3 DNA: TGTGCCAGCGGGATCAGAGGGACTAGCACAGATACGCAGTATTTT; CDR3 protein: CASGIRGTSTDTQYF
clone size: NA; D gene: TRBD1; J gene: TRBJ1-1; V gene: TRBV18; CDR3 DNA: TGTGCCAGCTCACTTACGACAGGGGGCATAACTGGGGGCACTGAAGCTTTCTTT; CDR3 protein: CASSLTTGGITGGTEAFF
clone size: NA; D gene: TRBD1; J gene: TRBJ1-1; V gene: TRBV6-6; CDR3 DNA: TGTGCCAGCAGTTACCCGGGACAGCAGAACACTGAAGCTTTCTTT; CDR3 protein: CASSYPGQQNTEAFF
clone size: NA; D gene: NA; J gene: TRBJ2-2; V gene: TRBV6-6; CDR3 DNA: TGTGCCAGCAGTTACGCCGGAGAGCTGTTTTTT; CDR3 protein: CASSYAGELFF
clone size: NA; D gene: NA; J gene: TRBJ2-2; V gene: TRBV5-5; CDR3 DNA: TGTGCCAGCAGCTTGTTCGGCGGGGCGAACACCGGGGAGCTGTTTTTT; CDR3 protein: CASSLFGGANTGELFF
clone size: once; D gene: NA; J gene: TRBJ2-2; V gene: TRBV6-5; CDR3 DNA: TGTGCCAGCAGCCCGCTCAGTGGGGGCACCGGGGAGCTGTTTTTT; CDR3 protein: CASSPLSGGTGELFF
clone size: NA; D gene: NA; J gene: TRBJ1-5; V gene: TRBV7-9; CDR3 DNA: TGTGCCAGCAGCTTCGCAGTGGAGCCCCAGCATTTT; CDR3 protein: CASSFAVEPQHF
clone size: NA; D gene: NA; J gene: TRBJ2-2; V gene: TRBV2; CDR3 DNA: TGTGCCAGCAGTGAACGGCTGAACACCGGGGAGCTGTTTTTT; CDR3 protein: CASSERLNTGELFF
clone size: NA; D gene: NA; J gene: TRBJ1-2; V gene: TRBV7-9; CDR3 DNA: TGTGCCAGCAGCTTAGTGGGGGGGAGCCAGGATGGCTACACCTTC; CDR3 protein: CASSLVGGSQDGYTF
clone size: NA; D gene: TRBD1; J gene: TRBJ1-4; V gene: TRBV7-9; CDR3 DNA: TGTGCCAGCAGCCGGACAGGGCTATTCGAAAAACTGTTTTTT; CDR3 protein: CASSRTGLFEKLFF
clone size: once; D gene: TRBD2; J gene: TRBJ2-7; V gene: TRBV5-1; CDR3 DNA: TGCGCCAGCAGTCTAGTAGCGGGAGGCCCCCCCGGCTACGAGCAGTACTTC; CDR3 protein: CASSLVAGGPPGYEQYF
clone size: NA; D gene: TRBD2; J gene: TRBJ2-1; V gene: TRBV5-1; CDR3 DNA: TGCGCCAGCAGCTTCGGACTAGCGGGGGGACACAATGAGCAGTTCTTC; CDR3 protein: CASSFGLAGGHNEQFF
clone size: NA; D gene: NA; J gene: TRBJ2-7; V gene: TRBV15; CDR3 DNA: TGTGCCACCAGCAGGGGTGCATTGGGGACCTACGAGCAGTACTTC; CDR3 protein: CATSRGALGTYEQYF
clone size: once; D gene: NA; J gene: TRBJ2-4; V gene: TRBV11-3; CDR3 DNA: TGTGCCAGCAGCCCGAGGGCCCTAGCCAAAAACATTCAGTACTTC; CDR3 protein: CASSPRALAKNIQYF
clone size: NA; D gene: NA; J gene: TRBJ2-1; V gene: TRBV5-1; CDR3 DNA: TGCGCCAGCAGCTTACAGGGGCGCGGGGAAGGCTCCTACAATGAGCAGTTCTTC; CDR3 protein: CASSLQGRGEGSYNEQFF
clone size: NA; D gene: TRBD1; J gene: TRBJ1-4; V gene: TRBV5-1; CDR3 DNA: TGCGCCAGCAGCATAAGGGACAGGGGGACTGAAAAACTGTTTTTT; CDR3 protein: CASSIRDRGTEKLFF
clone size: NA; D gene: NA; J gene: TRBJ1-1; V gene: TRBV6-5; CDR3 DNA: TGTGCCAGCAGTTACTCGTATGGGGGCCTGGGTACTGAAGCTTTCTTT; CDR3 protein: CASSYSYGGLGTEAFF
clone size: few; D gene: NA; J gene: TRBJ2-1; V gene: TRBV4-1; CDR3 DNA: TGCGCCAGCGCCCCAAGCCCGAACAGACCCATCAATGAGCAGTTCTTC; CDR3 protein: CASAPSPNRPINEQFF
clone size: NA; D gene: NA; J gene: TRBJ2-1; V gene: TRBV4-1; CDR3 DNA: TGCGCCAGCAGCCAAGGCCCGGGGACCTCGCAGGGCAATGAGCAGTTCTTC; CDR3 protein: CASSQGPGTSQGNEQFF
clone size: NA; D gene: TRBD1; J gene: TRBJ2-5; V gene: TRBV2; CDR3 DNA: TGTGCCAGCAGTGAGGCCACAGGACAGGGGGAGACCCAGTACTTC; CDR3 protein: CASSEATGQGETQYF
clone size: NA; D gene: NA; J gene: TRBJ2-7; V gene: TRBV6-5; CDR3 DNA: TGTGCCAGCAGTTACTCGATGGGGACCTACGAGCAGTACTTC; CDR3 protein: CASSYSMGTYEQYF
clone size: NA; D gene: TRBD2; J gene: TRBJ2-1; V gene: TRBV27; CDR3 DNA: TGTGCCAGCAGTCCCCGGACTAGCGGGAGGATCCATGAGCAGTTCTTC; CDR3 protein: CASSPRTSGRIHEQFF
clone size: many; D gene: NA; J gene: TRBJ2-1; V gene: TRBV7-9; CDR3 DNA: TGTGCCAGCAGCACAAACTTAAACCTAGTATATGAGCAGTTCTTC; CDR3 protein: CASSTNLNLVYEQFF
clone size: once; D gene: TRBD1; J gene: TRBJ2-7; V gene: TRBV6-1; CDR3 DNA: TGTGCCAGCGTGGACAGGATCTACGAGCAGTACTTC; CDR3 protein: CASVDRIYEQYF
clone size: NA; D gene: TRBD1; J gene: TRBJ1-2; V gene: TRBV30; CDR3 DNA: TGTGCCTGGATCCAAGGAGGGGGCTTGGGCTACACCTTC; CDR3 protein: CAWIQGGGLGYTF
clone size: once; D gene: NA; J gene: TRBJ2-3; V gene: TRBV11-3; CDR3 DNA: TGTGCCAGCAGCTCGGGGCGTCTCACAGATACGCAGTATTTT; CDR3 protein: CASSSGRLTDTQYF
clone size: NA; D gene: NA; J gene: TRBJ2-7; V gene: TRBV6-6; CDR3 DNA: TGTGCCAGCACTCCTATGTCGGGCCTCTACTTGGAGTACTTC; CDR3 protein: CASTPMSGLYLEYF
clone size: NA; D gene: NA; J gene: TRBJ2-7; V gene: TRBV27; CDR3 DNA: TGTGCCAGCAGTTTGTTCGGGGGGCCCTACGAGCAGTACTTC; CDR3 protein: CASSLFGGPYEQYF
clone size: NA; D gene: NA; J gene: TRBJ1-2; V gene: TRBV6-5; CDR3 DNA: TGTGCCAGCAGTTACCGGGGAGCTAACTATGGCTACACCTTC; CDR3 protein: CASSYRGANYGYTF
clone size: few; D gene: TRBD1; J gene: TRBJ1-2; V gene: TRBV19; CDR3 DNA: TGTGCCAGTAGTATCTTCGGGGAGGGACAGGCGCGCGAGGGAGGCTACACCTTC; CDR3 protein: CASSIFGEGQAREGGYTF
clone size: NA; D gene: NA; J gene: TRBJ2-7; V gene: TRBV7-2; CDR3 DNA: TGTGCCAGCAGCCCACTGGGAGAGTGGTACGAGCAGTACTTC; CDR3 protein: CASSPLGEWYEQYF
clone size: NA; D gene: NA; J gene: TRBJ1-1; V gene: TRBV13; CDR3 DNA: TGTGCCAGCACCCCCCTCTCCACGGGTACCACTGAAGCTTTCTTT; CDR3 protein: CASTPLSTGTTEAFF
clone size: NA; D gene: NA; J gene: TRBJ1-1; V gene: TRBV11-3; CDR3 DNA: TGTGCCAGCAGCTTAGATTCTTGGGAGGGGGACACTGAAGCTTTCTTT; CDR3 protein: CASSLDSWEGDTEAFF
clone size: NA; D gene: NA; J gene: TRBJ2-1; V gene: TRBV2; CDR3 DNA: TGTGCCAGCAGTGTAGAGGGTTCTACCTACAATGAGCAGTTCTTC; CDR3 protein: CASSVEGSTYNEQFF
clone size: NA; D gene: TRBD1; J gene: TRBJ1-1; V gene: TRBV23-1; CDR3 DNA: TGCGCCAGCAGTCAATCCCCGGGACAGGGAAGGAGGGAGAACACTGAAGCCTTCTTT; CDR3 protein: CASSQSPGQGRRENTEAFF
clone size: NA; D gene: TRBD2; J gene: TRBJ2-6; V gene: TRBV7-3; CDR3 DNA: TGTGCCAGCAGCGCCACCCGGGCTAGCGGGAGTCCGTGGGCCAACGTCCTGACTTTC; CDR3 protein: CASSATRASGSPWANVLTF
clone size: NA; D gene: NA; J gene: TRBJ1-1; V gene: TRBV13; CDR3 DNA: TGTGCCAGCAGCTTAAGGAGGACCTCAAACACTGAAGCTTTCTTT; CDR3 protein: CASSLRRTSNTEAFF
clone size: NA; D gene: NA; J gene: TRBJ2-7; V gene: TRBV14; CDR3 DNA: TGTGCCAGCAGCATAAACGAAAGGGGTAAACAGTACTTC; CDR3 protein: CASSINERGKQYF
clone size: NA; D gene: NA; J gene: TRBJ2-7; V gene: TRBV5-4; CDR3 DNA: TGTGCCAGCAGCCCCCCCGGGGGAGATCCGCAGTACTTC; CDR3 protein: CASSPPGGDPQYF